This T cell receptor (beta chain) was observed in a study of molecular identifiers for immune sequencing clone quantification. Across the study: RNA from roughly 20,000 or 100,000 naive CD8 cells was split five ways in replicates, with four sequenced.

There are a few counts of this clonotype. Its antigen is unknown. The CD8+CD4-CCR7+CD45RA+ phenotype defined the sorted naive CD8 T cells. Previously reported methods and listed TCR primers produced the bulk TCR libraries. TCRdb used MiXCR to reprocess the PCR reads, holding one entry per CDR3 protein. The table lists approximately 500,000 distinct CDR3 sequences, roughly 24% of them singletons. Findings and caveats of the study: Clonotypes topping 20 RNA copies carried over 99% of effector molecules but under 1% of naive ones.

The V end lost 1 base, the J end lost 4 bases, and 6 bases lay between the germline ends. CDR1 SGHRS and CDR2 YFSETQ come from the germline V gene. This CDR3 is built from 13 residues. The chain is built from TRBV5-1 and TRBJ1-5; D uncertain. This receptor was identified in a human donor in good health. Some libraries in this study had Jurkat cell RNA spiked in. Sequencing input: naive CD8+ T cells from blood, with Jurkat cell RNA spiked in. Regarding subset: FACS-sorted CD8+CD4-CCR7+CD45RA+ naive T cells. The CDR3 bases are TGCGCCAGCAGCTTGTGGACGAATCAGCCCCAGCATTTT. Its protein product is CASSLWTNQPQHF.